What follows are 15 T cell receptor beta chains derived from one specimen sequenced in a study of CD8 T cells in ankylosing spondylitis. MiXCR, run by TCRdb on the 5' RACE reads, gives a single entry per CDR3 protein. There are 200,000 to 300,000 distinct CDR3 sequences in the sample; over 8.5% occur only once, and under 7.5% lies in the top ten. Sample: blood, either unsorted or a sorted T cell fraction (not recorded which). The receptors were gathered from a male donor with ankylosing spondylitis or in good health (not recorded which).

This clonotype was seen many times. The chain is built from TRBV11-1 and TRBJ2-6; D might be TRBD1 or TRBD2, each matching 5 bases. The CDR3 totals 17 residues. Germline V gene lookup returns CDR1 SGHAT and CDR2 FQDESV (reference sequence). V lost 11 bases and J lost 4, with 24 bases in between. CDR3 bases: TGTGCCGCTTCCGACCGGGACGCCAAGAGAGGGGCCAACGTCCTGACTTTC. Amino acid sequence: CAASDRDAKRGANVLTF. Together with reference TRBV11-1 and TRBJ2-6, the CDR3 gives the full variable domain: EAEVAQSPRYKITEKSQAVAFWCDPISGHATLYWYRQILGQGPELLVQFQDESVVDDSQLPKDRFSAERLKGVDSTLKIQPAELGDSAMYLCAASDRDAKRGANVLTFGAGSRLTVL.

This clonotype occurred many times. The chain combines TRBV6-1 with TRBJ2-2; 9 nucleotides agree with TRBD1. There are 13 residues in the CDR3. The germline CDR1 and CDR2 sequences are MNHNS and SASEGT. V lost 10 bases to trimming and J lost 3 bases; unmatched junction nucleotides: 3. DNA of the CDR3: TGTGCCACCAGGACAGGGGACACCGGGGAGCTGTTTTTT. It codes for CATRTGDTGELFF.

This clonotype was detected a few times. A much larger clonotype is one base distant, so this may be a read error. The chain uses TRBV20-1 and TRBJ1-3; D unresolved. The CDR3 has 12 amino acids. The germline gives CDR1 DFQATT, CDR2 SNEGSKA (reference sequence). In nucleotides, the CDR3 is TGCAGTGCTAGACGGGAGGGAAACGCCATATATTTT. Translated, it gives CSARREGNAIYF.

In this sample, this clonotype turned up a few times. V and J are TRBV11-2 and TRBJ2-1, with 10 bases that match TRBD2. Per the germline V gene, CDR1 is SGHAT and CDR2 is FQNNGV. V trimming: 2 bases; J trimming: 4 bases; junction bases outside the gene matches: 14. The CDR3 contains 19 residues. The CDR3 DNA reads as TGTGCCAGCAGCTTAAGGGACATAGCGGGGGGCCTGGGATACAATGAGCAGTTCTTC. It is translated as CASSLRDIAGGLGYNEQFF.

The rearrangement uses TRBV20-1 and TRBJ2-1, with TRBD2 matching 14 bases. The V gene end was trimmed by 6 bases and the J gene end by 6 bases; junction bases not matched to a gene: 10. Germline V gives CDR1 DFQATT, CDR2 SNEGSKA (reference sequence). The CDR3 loop spans 16 amino acids. CDR3 loop: CSAFPTSGGAGNEQFF. As DNA, the CDR3 is TGCAGTGCGTTTCCGACTAGCGGGGGGGCAGGCAATGAGCAGTTCTTC.

The chain recombines TRBV15 with TRBJ2-1; 12 bases fit TRBD2. Germline-derived CDR1 and CDR2 are LNHNV and YYDKDF (reference sequence). The CDR3 runs to 15 residues. V was pared by 0 bases and J by 9 bases, with 3 bases of the junction left unmatched. In DNA form, the CDR3 reads TGTGCCACCAGCAGAGATCTAGCGGGAGGGCGTGAGCAGTTCTTC. Its protein product is CATSRDLAGGREQFF.

This clonotype was seen at least ten times. The chain employs TRBV7-9 and TRBJ1-1, with D possibly being TRBD1 (5 bases). Trimming took off 5 bases at V and 2 bases at J, with 12 bases between the two ends. The CDR3 length is 14 residues. CDR1 and CDR2 from the germline V gene are SEHNR and FQNEAQ (reference sequence). CDR3 coding DNA: TGTGCCAGCAGCCACTACCAGGGTAACACTGAAGCTTTCTTT. This encodes CASSHYQGNTEAFF.

The chain joins TRBV20-1 to TRBJ2-1; 9 bases line up with TRBD2. This CDR3 is built from 13 residues. Germline V lookup: CDR1 DFQATT, CDR2 SNEGSKA (reference sequence). The junction had 1 base not matched to a gene; V was cut back by 5 bases and J by 2 bases. The CDR3 nucleotides are TGCAGTGCTCAGCGGGGGGCCTACAATGAGCAGTTCTTC. This sequence encodes CSAQRGAYNEQFF.

This clonotype has a count of ten or more. J is TRBJ1-2 and V is TRBV7-9; TRBD1 is a possible D gene (6 bases). V was cut by 5 bases and J by 4 bases, with 17 bases left in between. Germline V gives CDR1 SEHNR, CDR2 FQNEAQ (reference sequence). This CDR3 contains 15 residues. CDR3 in DNA: TGTGCCAGCAGCGAAGAAGGACAGCCGATCTATGGCTACACCTTC. Protein: CASSEEGQPIYGYTF.

Ten or more counts support this clonotype. The gene calls are TRBV12-3 or TRBV12-4 and TRBJ2-6, with a possible D match to TRBD1 (6 bases). The CDR3 runs to 20 residues. V was pared by 8 bases and J by 0 bases, with 26 bases between. CDR3 amino acids: CASVRRKQGVLYSGANVLTF. The DNA for the CDR3 is TGTGCCAGCGTCCGGAGAAAACAGGGCGTCCTGTACTCTGGGGCCAACGTCCTGACTTTC.

This clonotype was seen repeatedly, ten times or more. This rearrangement joins TRBV6-2 or TRBV6-3 to TRBJ2-4, with D hard to call. The germline V and J ends were trimmed by 5 bases and 0 bases, with 11 bases remaining between them. This CDR3 region has 15 residues. The germline gives CDR1 MNHEY, CDR2 SVGEGT. CDR3 DNA: TGTGCCAGCAGTCCCGTTCAAGGAGCCAAAAACATTCAGTACTTC. The encoded protein is CASSPVQGAKNIQYF.

This clonotype was seen at least ten times. V usage is TRBV7-3 and J usage is TRBJ2-1, with a possible D match to TRBD2 (5 bases). There are 15 residues in the CDR3. The V gene's germline CDR1 is SGHTA and CDR2 FQGTGA. V shed 2 bases and J shed 0 bases, with 8 bases lying between them. CDR3 protein: CASSLAGYSYNEQFF. The CDR3 region has the DNA TGTGCCAGCAGCTTAGCGGGCTACTCCTACAATGAGCAGTTCTTC.

This chain connects TRBV12-5 to TRBJ1-2, with 11 nucleotides matching TRBD1. Per the germline V gene, CDR1 is LGHNT and CDR2 is FRNRAP. This CDR3 has 16 amino acids. V lost 1 base, J lost 4 bases, and 5 bases stayed unmatched. The CDR3 DNA follows: TGTGCTAGTGGTTTGGGGACAGGGGGCGCGGGCTATGGCTACACCTTC. Translating it yields CASGLGTGGAGYGYTF.

This clonotype was picked up a small number of times. The chain is built from TRBV12-3 or TRBV12-4 and TRBJ2-7, with TRBD1 identical over 11 bases. V lost 4 bases and J lost 3; bases outside the gene matches: 5. The CDR3 loop spans 15 amino acids. The CDR3 nucleotides are TGTGCCAGCAGTTCTCCGGGACAGGGGGACTACGAGCAGTACTTC. Translated, it gives CASSSPGQGDYEQYF.

This clonotype was counted many times. V gene TRBV20-1 combines with J gene TRBJ2-1, with 11 bases fitting TRBD2. The germline V gene encodes CDR1 DFQATT and CDR2 SNEGSKA (reference sequence). There are 16 residues in the CDR3. The V and J ends lost 5 bases and 9 bases, in that order; junction bases with no gene match: 15. The CDR3 coding sequence is TGCAGTGCTCGAGCTACTAGCGGGGGTTTATCTGGTGAGCAGTTCTTC. Protein sequence: CSARATSGGLSGEQFF.